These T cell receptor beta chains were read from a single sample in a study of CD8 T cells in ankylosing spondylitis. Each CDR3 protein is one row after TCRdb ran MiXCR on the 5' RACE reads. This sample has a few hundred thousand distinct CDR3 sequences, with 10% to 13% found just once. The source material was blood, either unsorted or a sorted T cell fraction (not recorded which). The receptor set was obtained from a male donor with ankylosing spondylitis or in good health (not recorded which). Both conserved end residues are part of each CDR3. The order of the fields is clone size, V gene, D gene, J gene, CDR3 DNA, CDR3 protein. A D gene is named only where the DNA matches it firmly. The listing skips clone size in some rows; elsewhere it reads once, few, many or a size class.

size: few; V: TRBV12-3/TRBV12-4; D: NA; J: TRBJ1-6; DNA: TGTGCCAGCAGTCGGGACATTCCACCCCTCCACTTT; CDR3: CASSRDIPPLHF
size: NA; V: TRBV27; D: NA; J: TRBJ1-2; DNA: TGTGCCAGCAGCCCACGGGGGGGCCGATCTAACTATGGCTACACCTTC; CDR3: CASSPRGGRSNYGYTF
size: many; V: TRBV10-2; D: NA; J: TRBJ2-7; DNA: TGCGCCAGCAGTGTCCCGACAGGTATGGGCTACGAGCAGTACTTC; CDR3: CASSVPTGMGYEQYF
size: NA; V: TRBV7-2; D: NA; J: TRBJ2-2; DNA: TGTGCCAGCAGCTTAGCGCCCTCCTGGGGGGAGCTGTTTTTT; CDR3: CASSLAPSWGELFF
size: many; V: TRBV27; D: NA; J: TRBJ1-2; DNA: TGTGCCAGCAGTTTAAGGGGTTCGGTTGGCTACACCTTC; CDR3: CASSLRGSVGYTF
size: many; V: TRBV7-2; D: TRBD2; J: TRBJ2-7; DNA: TGTGCCAGCAGCTTACAAGCGGGGACCTACGAGCAGTACTTC; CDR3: CASSLQAGTYEQYF
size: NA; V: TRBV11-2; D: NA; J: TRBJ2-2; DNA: TGTGCCAGCAGCTTATTGGTGGGCTTGACCGGGGAGCTGTTTTTT; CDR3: CASSLLVGLTGELFF
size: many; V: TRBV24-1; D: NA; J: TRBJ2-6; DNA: TGTGCCACCAGTGTACGCTCTGGGGCCAACGTCCTGACTTTC; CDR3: CATSVRSGANVLTF
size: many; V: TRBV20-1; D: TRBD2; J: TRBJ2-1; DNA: TGCAGTGCTACACATCTGGTCGGCGGGGGGCCCCTATCCTACAATGAGCAGTTCTTC; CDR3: CSATHLVGGGPLSYNEQFF
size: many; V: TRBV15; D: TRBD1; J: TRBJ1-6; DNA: TGTGCCACCAGCAGAGACAGGGGGCCTAATTCACCCCTCCACTTT; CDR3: CATSRDRGPNSPLHF
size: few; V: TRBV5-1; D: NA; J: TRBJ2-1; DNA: TGCGCCAGCAGCTACTACCCCGATGAGCAGTTCTTC; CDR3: CASSYYPDEQFF
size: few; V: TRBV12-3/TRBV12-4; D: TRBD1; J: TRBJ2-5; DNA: TGTGCCAGCAGGACAGGGGGCGAAGAGACCCAGTACTTC; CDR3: CASRTGGEETQYF
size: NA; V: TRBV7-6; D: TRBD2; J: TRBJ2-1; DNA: TGTGCCAGCAGCCCACCCCAACTAGCGGGGGGGCTCAATGAGCAGTTCTTC; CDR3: CASSPPQLAGGLNEQFF
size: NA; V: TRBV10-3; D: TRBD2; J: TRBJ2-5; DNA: TGTGCCATCAGTGGACTAGCGGAAGAGACCCAGTACTTC; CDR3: CAISGLAEETQYF
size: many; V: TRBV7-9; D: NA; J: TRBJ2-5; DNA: TGTGCCAGCAGCTTAAGAAGCGGAGAGACCCAGTACTTC; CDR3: CASSLRSGETQYF
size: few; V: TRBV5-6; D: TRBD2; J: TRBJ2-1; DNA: TGTGCCAGCAGTTCCACTAGCGGCTCCTACAATGAGCAGTTCTTC; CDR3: CASSSTSGSYNEQFF
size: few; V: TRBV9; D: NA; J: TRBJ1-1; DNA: TGTGCCAGCAGCCCCCCCCTCGGTGTGAACACTGAAGCTTTCTTT; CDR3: CASSPPLGVNTEAFF
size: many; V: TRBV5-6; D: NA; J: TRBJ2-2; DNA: TGTGCCAGCATGGGTTTCCTTGCCGGGGAGCTGTTTTTT; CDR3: CASMGFLAGELFF
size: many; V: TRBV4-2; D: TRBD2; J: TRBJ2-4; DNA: TGTGCCAGCAGCCAAGATCGGTCTAGCGGGGCCAAAAACATTCAGTACTTC; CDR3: CASSQDRSSGAKNIQYF
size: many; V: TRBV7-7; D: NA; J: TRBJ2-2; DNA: TGTGCTAGCAGCTCCATAAGAGGGACCGGGGAGCTGTTTTTT; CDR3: CASSSIRGTGELFF
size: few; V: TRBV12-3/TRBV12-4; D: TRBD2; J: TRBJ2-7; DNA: TGTGCCAGCAGTTCTGAGACTAGCGGGGGGCAGAGCTCCTACGAGCAGTACTTC; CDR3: CASSSETSGGQSSYEQYF
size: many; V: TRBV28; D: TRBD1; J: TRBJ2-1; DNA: TGTGCCAGCAGTTTCCCAGACAGGGCCGGGCAGTTCTTC; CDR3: CASSFPDRAGQFF
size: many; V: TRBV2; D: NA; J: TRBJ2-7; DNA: TGTGCCGGGTCAGGGGAACCCTACGAGCAGTACTTC; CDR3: CAGSGEPYEQYF
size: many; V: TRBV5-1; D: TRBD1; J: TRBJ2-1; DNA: TGCGCCAGCAGAGGGACAGTCGATGAGCAGTTCTTC; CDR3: CASRGTVDEQFF
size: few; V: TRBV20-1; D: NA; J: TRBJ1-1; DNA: TGCAGTGCTAGAGGCCCGCCGAACACTGAAGCTTTCTTT; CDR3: CSARGPPNTEAFF
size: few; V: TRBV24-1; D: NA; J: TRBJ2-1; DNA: TGTGCCACCAGTGGCAGGGTCCCTAAAAACAATGAGCAGTTCTTC; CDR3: CATSGRVPKNNEQFF
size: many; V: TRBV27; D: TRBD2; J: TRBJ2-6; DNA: TGTGCCAGCAAAAAACTAGCGGGGGGCACCTCTGGGGCCAACGTCCTGACTTTC; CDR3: CASKKLAGGTSGANVLTF
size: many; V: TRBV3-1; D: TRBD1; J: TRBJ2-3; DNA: TGTGCCAGCAGCCACAACAGGGGTGCAGATACGCAGTATTTT; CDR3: CASSHNRGADTQYF
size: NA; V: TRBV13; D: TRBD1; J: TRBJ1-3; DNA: TGTGCCAGCAGGTCCTACAGGGGAGGAAACACCATATATTTT; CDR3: CASRSYRGGNTIYF
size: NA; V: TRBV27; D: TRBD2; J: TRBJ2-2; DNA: TGTGCCAGCAGTTTATCCCTAGCGGGGGGGCTCACCGGGGAGCTGTTTTTT; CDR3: CASSLSLAGGLTGELFF
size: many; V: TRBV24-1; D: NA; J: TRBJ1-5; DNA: TGTGCCACCAGTGATTCTGGGTGGGGCGATCAGCCCCAGCATTTT; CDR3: CATSDSGWGDQPQHF
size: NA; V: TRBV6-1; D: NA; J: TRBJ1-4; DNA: TGTGCCAGCAGCCCTCGGGGGGGCGGGCGTGAAAAACTGTTTTTT; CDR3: CASSPRGGGREKLFF
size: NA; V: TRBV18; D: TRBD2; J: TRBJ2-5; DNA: TGTGCCAGCTCAGCCGACGTTCCTCGCAGCGGGGGCTACCAAGAGACCCAGTACTTC; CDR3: CASSADVPRSGGYQETQYF
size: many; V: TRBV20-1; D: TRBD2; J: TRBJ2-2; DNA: TGCAGTGCTAGAGAGGGAGCGGGGGGGCCCGCCGGGGAGCTGTTTTTT; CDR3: CSAREGAGGPAGELFF
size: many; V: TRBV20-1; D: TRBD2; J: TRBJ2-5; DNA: TGCAGTGCTAGAGTTAGCGGGATTCTCCAAGAGACCCAGTACTTC; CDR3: CSARVSGILQETQYF